Listed below are T cell receptor beta chains from one sample, sequenced in a study of CD8+ T cells in alopecia areata. Clones were read by immunoSEQ multiplex PCR, and TCRdb kept only the in-frame ones, dropping some. The sample carries over 95,000 clones, less than 70% recorded once. The sequencing here drew on CD4+ T cells sorted from blood, taken at week 24, from a patient treated with tofacitinib. These receptors were collected from a human donor with alopecia areata. Each CDR3 is given with its conserved first and last residue. D genes are given only for firm matches. Clone size is stated in some rows and not others, as once, few, many or a class when expanded.

J gene: TRBJ1-5
V gene: TRBV2
clone size: -
D gene: -
CDR3 DNA: TGTGCCAGCAGGGGCGGCAATCAGCCCCAGCATTTT
CDR3 protein: CASRGGNQPQHF

J gene: TRBJ2-3
V gene: TRBV29-1
clone size: few
D gene: -
CDR3 DNA: TGCAGCGTTGGAGGGGGTACCATAGCAGATACGCAGTATTTT
CDR3 protein: CSVGGGTIADTQYF

J gene: TRBJ1-6
V gene: TRBV30
clone size: -
D gene: -
CDR3 DNA: TGTGCCTGGAGTGCCGGGGCCCTTAATTCACCCCTCCACTTT
CDR3 protein: CAWSAGALNSPLHF

J gene: TRBJ1-2
V gene: TRBV5-4
clone size: -
D gene: -
CDR3 DNA: TGTGCCAGCAGCTCTCAGGGGAACTATGGCTACACCTTC
CDR3 protein: CASSSQGNYGYTF

J gene: TRBJ1-6
V gene: TRBV7-2
clone size: -
D gene: -
CDR3 DNA: TGTGCCAGCACAGGACGAGTCCTGAATTCACCCCTCCACTTT
CDR3 protein: CASTGRVLNSPLHF

J gene: TRBJ2-2
V gene: TRBV7-9
clone size: -
D gene: -
CDR3 DNA: TGTGCCAGCAGCATCGGGGTGACCGGGGAGCTGTTTTTT
CDR3 protein: CASSIGVTGELFF

J gene: TRBJ2-2
V gene: TRBV5-1
clone size: few
D gene: TRBD1
CDR3 DNA: TGCGCCAGCAGCTTCCTGCAGGGGGCGCGGACCGGGGAGCTGTTTTTT
CDR3 protein: CASSFLQGARTGELFF

J gene: TRBJ2-3
V gene: TRBV9
clone size: -
D gene: -
CDR3 DNA: TGTGCCAGCAGCGTTGGGGACGCCACCGGGACGCAGTATTTT
CDR3 protein: CASSVGDATGTQYF

J gene: TRBJ2-5
V gene: TRBV9
clone size: once
D gene: -
CDR3 DNA: TGTGCCAGCAGCGATAGCGGCCAAGAGACCCAGTACTTC
CDR3 protein: CASSDSGQETQYF

J gene: TRBJ2-1
V gene: TRBV7-9
clone size: -
D gene: TRBD1
CDR3 DNA: TGTGCCAGCAGCTTAGCAGGGGGCGATGAGCAGTTCTTC
CDR3 protein: CASSLAGGDEQFF

J gene: TRBJ1-2
V gene: TRBV29-1
clone size: -
D gene: TRBD1
CDR3 DNA: TGCAGCGTGAAGGGACAGGGGGCGTCTGGCTACACCTTC
CDR3 protein: CSVKGQGASGYTF

J gene: TRBJ1-2
V gene: TRBV7-2
clone size: -
D gene: -
CDR3 DNA: TGTGCCAGCAGCCCCCAAAGGGGTCCGTATGGCTACACCTTC
CDR3 protein: CASSPQRGPYGYTF

J gene: TRBJ2-3
V gene: TRBV29-1
clone size: -
D gene: -
CDR3 DNA: TGCAGTCACCGGGGAGTGGGCACAGATACGCAGTATTTT
CDR3 protein: CSHRGVGTDTQYF

J gene: TRBJ2-7
V gene: TRBV25-1
clone size: few
D gene: TRBD1
CDR3 DNA: TGTGCCAGCAGGATCTCGGGACAGGGGTCCTACGAGCAGTACTTC
CDR3 protein: CASRISGQGSYEQYF

J gene: TRBJ1-2
V gene: TRBV5-6
clone size: few
D gene: -
CDR3 DNA: TGTGCCAGCAGCTTGGTTGGGGATGGCTACACCTTC
CDR3 protein: CASSLVGDGYTF

J gene: TRBJ2-1
V gene: TRBV5-1
clone size: few
D gene: -
CDR3 DNA: TGCGCCAGCAGCTTGGATTCCCTTAATGAGCAGTTCTTC
CDR3 protein: CASSLDSLNEQFF

J gene: TRBJ1-5
V gene: TRBV4-1
clone size: -
D gene: -
CDR3 DNA: TGCGCCAGCAGCCAAGGGCGGGACCCGGCACAGCCCCAGCATTTT
CDR3 protein: CASSQGRDPAQPQHF

J gene: TRBJ2-1
V gene: TRBV10-3
clone size: -
D gene: TRBD1
CDR3 DNA: TGTGCCATCAGGGAGGGGACAGGGGATCAATTTGAGCAGTTCTTC
CDR3 protein: CAIREGTGDQFEQFF

J gene: TRBJ2-7
V gene: TRBV30
clone size: -
D gene: -
CDR3 DNA: TGTGCCTGGAAACAGGGTATCATCTACGAGCAGTACTTC
CDR3 protein: CAWKQGIIYEQYF

J gene: TRBJ2-2
V gene: TRBV20-1
clone size: -
D gene: -
CDR3 DNA: TGCAGTGCTACCTCATACGGGGAGCTGTTTTTT
CDR3 protein: CSATSYGELFF

J gene: TRBJ2-2
V gene: TRBV7-9
clone size: few
D gene: -
CDR3 DNA: TGTGCCAGCAGCAAGACAGGGAACACCGGGGAGCTGTTTTTT
CDR3 protein: CASSKTGNTGELFF

J gene: TRBJ1-1
V gene: TRBV7-9
clone size: -
D gene: -
CDR3 DNA: TGTGCCAGCAGCTTCGGAAGGGGGACTGAAGCTTTCTTT
CDR3 protein: CASSFGRGTEAFF

J gene: TRBJ1-4
V gene: TRBV7-2
clone size: few
D gene: TRBD1
CDR3 DNA: TGTGCCAGCAGCCCCGGACAGGGGGAAAAACTGTTTTTT
CDR3 protein: CASSPGQGEKLFF

J gene: TRBJ2-5
V gene: TRBV29-1
clone size: few
D gene: -
CDR3 DNA: TGCAGCTCAATCCTAAGGGGTCAAGAGACCCAGTACTTC
CDR3 protein: CSSILRGQETQYF

J gene: TRBJ1-1
V gene: TRBV10-2
clone size: -
D gene: -
CDR3 DNA: TGCGCCAGCAGTGAGGTTCAGGGGAGGACTGAAGCTTTCTTT
CDR3 protein: CASSEVQGRTEAFF

J gene: TRBJ1-2
V gene: TRBV2
clone size: once
D gene: -
CDR3 DNA: TGTGCCAGCAGCCTCCTAAGCTACACCTTC
CDR3 protein: CASSLLSYTF

J gene: TRBJ2-3
V gene: TRBV10-3
clone size: -
D gene: TRBD1
CDR3 DNA: TGTGCCATCAGTGAAAGGGACAGGGGCGGCACAGATACGCAGTATTTT
CDR3 protein: CAISERDRGGTDTQYF

J gene: TRBJ1-2
V gene: TRBV6-5
clone size: once
D gene: -
CDR3 DNA: TGTGCCAGCAGTTACAGCAACAGGGATGGCTACACCTTC
CDR3 protein: CASSYSNRDGYTF

J gene: TRBJ2-3
V gene: TRBV25-1
clone size: -
D gene: -
CDR3 DNA: TGTGCCAGCAGTGATCCCAGCACAGATACGCAGTATTTT
CDR3 protein: CASSDPSTDTQYF

J gene: TRBJ1-2
V gene: TRBV29-1
clone size: -
D gene: -
CDR3 DNA: TGCAGCGTTGGGAGGGCCCGCTATGGCTACACCTTC
CDR3 protein: CSVGRARYGYTF

J gene: TRBJ1-4
V gene: TRBV6-5
clone size: -
D gene: TRBD1
CDR3 DNA: TGTGCCAGCGGGACAGGGATTAATGAAAAACTGTTTTTT
CDR3 protein: CASGTGINEKLFF

J gene: TRBJ1-6
V gene: TRBV19
clone size: -
D gene: -
CDR3 DNA: TGTGCCAGTAGTTCCCAGGGAGATTCACCCCTCCACTTT
CDR3 protein: CASSSQGDSPLHF

J gene: TRBJ2-5
V gene: TRBV19
clone size: -
D gene: -
CDR3 DNA: TGTGCCAGTAGGTTGTCGGACCAATCAACAGAGACCCAGTACTTC
CDR3 protein: CASRLSDQSTETQYF

J gene: TRBJ2-7
V gene: TRBV10-3
clone size: -
D gene: TRBD1
CDR3 DNA: TGTGCCATCAGGGGACAGGGATCGCAGGAGCAGTACTTC
CDR3 protein: CAIRGQGSQEQYF

J gene: TRBJ1-6
V gene: TRBV7-9
clone size: -
D gene: -
CDR3 DNA: TGTGCCAGCAGCTTACCGTATTCACCCCTCCACTTT
CDR3 protein: CASSLPYSPLHF

J gene: TRBJ1-2
V gene: TRBV5-1
clone size: few
D gene: -
CDR3 DNA: TGCGCCAGCGGTGAGCACAGCCAGAGCTATGGCTACACCTTC
CDR3 protein: CASGEHSQSYGYTF

J gene: TRBJ2-7
V gene: TRBV18
clone size: once
D gene: -
CDR3 DNA: TGTGCCAGCTCCGCGGCAGTAGATGGCTACGAGCAGTACTTC
CDR3 protein: CASSAAVDGYEQYF

J gene: TRBJ2-5
V gene: TRBV5-4
clone size: -
D gene: -
CDR3 DNA: TGTGCCAGCAGCTTGGAACTATCGTCCCAGTACTTC
CDR3 protein: CASSLELSSQYF

J gene: TRBJ2-5
V gene: TRBV2
clone size: -
D gene: -
CDR3 DNA: TGTGCCAGCACCCAAATCTCCGGGGAGACCCAGTACTTC
CDR3 protein: CASTQISGETQYF

J gene: TRBJ2-7
V gene: TRBV12-5
clone size: once
D gene: TRBD2
CDR3 DNA: TGTGCTAGCCACCGGGGGGGCAGGGACGAGCAGTACTTC
CDR3 protein: CASHRGGRDEQYF